Below are 2 T cell receptor beta chains sequenced from a single sample in a study of cytomegalovirus exposure and HLA in healthy donors. Primers included in the PCR were 60 Vbeta and 13 Jbeta primers. This table comes from immunoSEQ multiplex PCR, and its TCRdb copy is limited to in-frame clones, with some not included. The sample has about 34,000 clones. Input material: PBMCs. The receptors shown here come from a human donor in good health.

In DNA, the CDR3 is TGTGCCAGCAGTCCCGGGACAGGGAATGTCTATGGCTACACCTTC. It codes for CASSPGTGNVYGYTF. This chain connects TRBV28 to TRBJ1-2, with 9 bases matching TRBD1. V dropped 5 bases and J dropped 4; count of bases not matched to a gene: 8. Germline V CDR1 and CDR2: MDHEN, SYDVKM. This CDR3 spans 15 amino acids.

The rearrangement links TRBV5-6 to TRBJ1-6, with TRBD1 identical over 11 bases. V shed 4 bases, J shed 9 bases, and the junction held 6 bases outside the gene matches. The CDR3 contains 15 residues. Germline V lookup: CDR1 SGHDT, CDR2 YYEEEE. This CDR3 is CASSPDRGQFSPLHF. DNA of the CDR3: TGTGCCAGCAGCCCGGACAGGGGGCAGTTTTCACCCCTCCACTTT.